This TCR beta chain is drawn from a study of blood T cell repertoires in COVID-19. Germline CDR1 and CDR2: MNHEY and SMNVEV (reference sequence). The J segment lost 12 bases and the V segment lost 5 bases, leaving 11 bases of the junction unmatched. The CDR3 loop spans 13 amino acids. How the authors handled the data: Amplification of reference gene primers provided the estimated nucleated cell counts. Here immunoSEQ multiplex PCR was the method, and the copy in TCRdb shows in-frame clones only, minus some. V and J calls and clone size are given by that table; D and trimming were obtained from the DNA. The sample gives about 150,000 clones, 70% to 90% of which show up once; about 2.6% is in the top ten.

Specimen: peripheral blood. The source of this sequence is a human donor with acute or convalescent COVID-19. The donor label of this sample is uncertain. The chain employs TRBV27 and TRBJ1-2; TRBD1 agrees at 8 bases. The CDR3 protein is CASSATRQGQNTF. The CDR3 DNA reads TGTGCCAGCAGTGCGACCCGACAGGGGCAAAACACCTTC.